This section outlines one T cell receptor beta chain sequence together with its context. This clonotype appeared a few times. Its binding antigen is unknown. Within one base of it there is no much larger clone, and no base qualities were kept. The entry originates in a study of early T cells in non-severe SARS-CoV-2 infection (dated by TCRdb to the early 2020s). Regarding the complete study: Because TCR sequencing was done on bulk RNA from unsorted whole blood, the alpha and beta chains could not be paired.

From cysteine to phenylalanine, the CDR3 is 14 amino acids long. Just CDR3 DNA is preserved here, 42 bases in frame from base 1. CDR1 and CDR2, per the germline V gene, are MDHEN and SYDVKM. After removal of 4 bases from V and 2 bases from J, the junction retains 4 bases not matched to a gene. Set within a cohort of healthcare workers in London, UK, this nested case-control study involved weekly PCR testing of nasopharyngeal swabs along with blood sampling. Between 23 and 31 March 2020, the week of the UK lockdown, healthcare workers were enrolled and then followed up weekly for as long as 16 weeks. Study-level results and caveats: VDJdb matching was skewed toward anti-spike CD8 responses and likely underestimated virus-specific expansions by missing private and CD4 specificities.

Libraries were made using 5' RACE. The run used a NextSeq 500. Unique molecular identifiers were attached to individual cDNA molecules in the TCR library protocol so that sequencing error and PCR bias could be corrected. Sequencing covered both TCR alpha and beta chains, and within each sample the abundances of alpha and beta sequences were tightly co-correlated. Regarding the original processing steps: Decombinator V4 was used to annotate TCR sequences for V gene, J gene and CDR3. Expanded TCRs were defined as changing significantly between any two time points under a Poisson model with p below 0.0001. TCR abundances were normalised to the total number of TCRs sequenced per sample and expressed as counts per million. MAIT TCRs were defined by TRAV1-2 paired with TRAJ12, TRAJ20 or TRAJ33, and iNKT TCRs by TRAV10 paired with TRAJ18. A search of VDJdb, accessed on 1 November 2021, was run for TCRs annotated to CMV, EBV and SARS-CoV-2, with TCRs annotated for multiple antigens excluded. In-frame beta chains were kept once TCRdb had trimmed the public reads at Q25 with fastp and called clones with MiXCR. All rows with the same CDR3 protein become a single entry with the most common DNA and genes. It is TCRdb's table, rather than the study itself, that gives the V and J calls and clone size. Across this sample there are 65,000 to 75,000 distinct CDR3 sequences, with around 4.2% seen only once. The ten biggest clones cover 3.6% of the sample.

The sequencing here drew on whole blood, taken at baseline. The chain is assembled from TRBV28 and TRBJ2-7; 8 middle bases align to TRBD1. The TCR originated in an adult who was a healthcare worker with PCR-confirmed SARS-CoV-2 infection or an uninfected control (not recorded which). The donor label of this sample is uncertain. The CDR3 has the sequence CASSSPGQAYEQYF. In nucleotides, the sequence is TGTGCCAGCAGTTCCCCGGGACAGGCCTACGAGCAGTACTTC.